These 10 T cell receptor beta chains share one sample of origin, sequenced in a study of breast tumors, draining lymph nodes, adjacent tissues. Samples came from axillary lymph nodes draining the breast cancer. TCRdb processed the multiplex PCR reads anew with MiXCR; each CDR3 protein has one entry. The sample lists approximately 210,000 distinct CDR3 sequences; less than 45% were seen once. Input material: axillary lymph node tissue. All receptors derive from a female donor with breast cancer. Some clones in this sample may be carry-over from other donors' samples.

This chain connects TRBV6-1 to TRBJ2-3, with 7 bases aligning to TRBD2. CDR3 length: 16 amino acids. V lost 5 bases and J lost 6; bases outside the gene matches: 14. The germline V gene has CDR1 MNHNS and CDR2 SASEGT. As DNA, the CDR3 is TGTGCCAGCAGTCCCCCGACTAGCTGGGTGAGGGATACGCAGTATTTT. This sequence encodes CASSPPTSWVRDTQYF.

The sample holds a few counts of this clonotype. The V call is TRBV6-1, the J call TRBJ2-3; TRBD2 might be the D (6 bases). V lost 7 bases and J lost 1, with 12 bases in between. Germline V gives CDR1 MNHNS, CDR2 SASEGT. The CDR3 covers 14 residues. The chain's CDR3 is CASTYSSGTDTQYF. Here the CDR3 DNA reads TGTGCCAGCACATACTCTAGCGGCACAGATACGCAGTATTTT.

This clonotype came up many times. The chain joins TRBV7-3 to TRBJ2-3; D remains unclear. The V gene lost 5 bases and the J gene lost 2 bases, with 8 bases spanning the gap. Germline lookup yields CDR1 SGHTA and CDR2 FQGTGA. This CDR3 is 13 amino acids long. This chain's CDR3 is CASSPLNTDTQYF. The DNA of the CDR3 is TGTGCCAGCAGCCCACTGAACACAGATACGCAGTATTTT.

Notes on this clonotype: A single base separates this from a much larger clone, so it may be a read error. The rearrangement joins TRBV20-1 to TRBJ2-3, with D maybe TRBD2 (6 bases). CDR1 is DFQATT and CDR2 is SNEGSKA in the germline V gene (reference sequence). This CDR3 has 15 residues. The CDR3 DNA follows: TGCAATGCTAGTTCTCCGGGACTTAGCACAGATACGCAGTATTTT. This codes for CNASSPGLSTDTQYF.

The chain uses TRBV7-2 and TRBJ1-5; possibly TRBD1 for D (6 bases). CDR1 is SGHTA, CDR2 FQGNSA, per germline. Trimming shortened V by 1 base and J by 6 bases, and 13 bases separated the two germline ends. The CDR3 is 15 amino acids. This CDR3 is CASSLEGRGGQPQHF. The CDR3 coding sequence is TGTGCCAGCAGCTTAGAGGGCAGGGGTGGTCAGCCCCAGCATTTT.

This clonotype was seen many times. The chain recombines TRBV7-8 with TRBJ2-7; D possibly corresponds to TRBD1 (5 bases). There are 14 residues in the CDR3. Germline CDR1 and CDR2: SGHVS and FQNEAQ. Trimming stripped 1 base from V and 2 bases from J, with 9 bases between. The chain's CDR3 is CASSLVDSTYEQYF. For the CDR3, the DNA is TGTGCCAGCAGCTTAGTCGACAGTACCTACGAGCAGTACTTC. Looking up the rest from reference TRBV7-8 and TRBJ2-7 gives the full variable domain: GAGVSQSPRYKVAKRGQDVALRCDPISGHVSLFWYQQALGQGPEFLTYFQNEAQLDKSGLPSDRFFAERPEGSVSTLKIQRTQQEDSAVYLCASSLVDSTYEQYFGPGTRLTVT.

This clonotype was counted between two and nine times. The chain couples TRBV6-5 to TRBJ2-3; D tentatively fits TRBD1 or TRBD2 (5 bases each). The germline V and J ends were trimmed by 6 bases and 2 bases, with 15 bases remaining between them. This CDR3 is 15 amino acids long. The germline gives CDR1 MNHEY, CDR2 SVGAGI. CDR3 sequence: CASRLGRTVTDTQYF. In DNA form, the CDR3 reads TGTGCCAGCAGGTTGGGACGAACCGTCACAGATACGCAGTATTTT.

This clonotype was seen many times. V gene TRBV29-1 combines with J gene TRBJ2-5; D unresolved. There are 12 residues in the CDR3. Per germline, CDR1 SQVTM and CDR2 ANQGSEA. Between the trimmed V and J ends, which lost 5 bases and 4 bases, there was a span of 11 bases. CDR3 in amino acids: CSVRKGPETQYF. In DNA form, the CDR3 reads TGCAGCGTTCGAAAAGGCCCAGAGACCCAGTACTTC.

This clonotype was counted ten times or more. The rearrangement uses TRBV5-5 and TRBJ2-5; D is unresolved. Germline V CDR1 and CDR2: SGHKS, YYEKEE (reference sequence). The CDR3 runs to 14 residues. V was pared by 4 bases and J by 1 base, with 11 bases between. DNA of the CDR3: TGTGCCAGCAGCCGGGTTGGGGTCCAAGAGACCCAGTACTTC. Amino acids: CASSRVGVQETQYF.

The chain couples TRBV28 to TRBJ2-3; D perhaps matches TRBD2 (5 bases). Germline CDR1 MDHEN, CDR2 SYDVKM. CDR3 length equals 15 residues. Trimming removed 3 bases at V and 3 bases at J, with 13 bases between. The CDR3: CASSFLGSGTDTQYF. The DNA for the CDR3 is TGTGCCAGCAGTTTTTTGGGATCGGGGACAGATACGCAGTATTTT.